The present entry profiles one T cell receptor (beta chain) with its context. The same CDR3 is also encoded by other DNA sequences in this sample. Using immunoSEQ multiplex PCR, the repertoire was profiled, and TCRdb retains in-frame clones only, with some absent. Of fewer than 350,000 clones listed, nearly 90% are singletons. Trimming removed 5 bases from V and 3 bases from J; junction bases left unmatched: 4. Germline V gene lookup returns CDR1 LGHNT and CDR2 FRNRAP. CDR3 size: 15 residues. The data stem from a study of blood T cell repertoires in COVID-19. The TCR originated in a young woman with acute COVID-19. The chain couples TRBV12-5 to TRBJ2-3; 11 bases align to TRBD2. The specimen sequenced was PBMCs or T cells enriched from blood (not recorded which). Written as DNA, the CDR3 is TGTGCTAGTGGTGGAGGACTAGCGGGTACAGATACGCAGTATTTT. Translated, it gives CASGGGLAGTDTQYF.